The 27 T cell receptor beta chains listed next were all sequenced from one sample in a study of chemoradiotherapy in HPV16-positive cancers. Method: immunoSEQ multiplex PCR; TCRdb's copy keeps in-frame clones and lacks some. The data contain around 19,000 clones, around nine tenths of them singletons. This material consisted of blood, taken from a patient who underwent chemoradiotherapy. These receptors were collected from a human donor with HPV-associated anogenital cancer.

The chain is built from TRBV6-5 and TRBJ1-3, with D possibly matching TRBD1 (6 bases). Germline assignment: CDR1 MNHEY and CDR2 SVGAGI. This CDR3 comprises 14 residues. Trimming stripped 4 bases from V and 2 bases from J, with 9 bases between. CDR3 in DNA: TGTGCCAGCAGTTGGCGGGGGCCTGGAAACACCATATATTTT. It codes for CASSWRGPGNTIYF.

J is TRBJ1-3 and V is TRBV9; perhaps TRBD1 as D (5 bases). The CDR3 covers 16 residues. Between the trimmed V and J ends, which lost 0 bases and 0 bases, there was a span of 10 bases. Germline CDR1 and CDR2: SGDLS and YYNGEE. The CDR3 reads CASSVAWGSSGNTIYF. CDR3 bases: TGTGCCAGCAGCGTAGCGTGGGGCTCCTCTGGAAACACCATATATTTT. Complete variable domain (other parts from reference TRBV9 and TRBJ1-3): DSGVTQTPKHLITATGQRVTLRCSPRSGDLSVYWYQQSLDQGLQFLIQYYNGEERAKGNILERFSAQQFPDLHSELNLSSLELGDSALYFCASSVAWGSSGNTIYFGEGSWLTVV.

The V call is TRBV6-1, the J call TRBJ2-1; a weak D match, TRBD2 (6 bases). Per the germline V gene, CDR1 is MNHNS and CDR2 is SASEGT. The CDR3 spans 13 residues. The germline V and J ends were trimmed by 8 bases and 9 bases, with 17 bases remaining between them. The CDR3 loop reads CASRDSAGGEQFF. The CDR3 DNA follows: TGTGCCAGCCGGGACTCTGCAGGTGGTGAGCAGTTCTTC.

The chain combines TRBV5-1 with TRBJ2-5; possible D gene TRBD2, 6 bases. This CDR3 is built from 16 residues. In germline, CDR1 is SGHRS, CDR2 YFSETQ. With 4 bases removed from V and 4 bases from J, the gap between germline ends came to 20 bases. CDR3 in DNA: TGCGCCAGCAGCGGCTCTAGCGCTCTTGCAACAGAGACCCAGTACTTC. It specifies CASSGSSALATETQYF.

There are a few counts of this clone. V gene TRBV30 combines with J gene TRBJ1-1; TRBD1 might be the D (5 bases). Per the germline V gene, CDR1 is GTSNPN and CDR2 is SVGIG (reference sequence). V was trimmed by 7 bases and J by 7 bases, leaving 10 bases between them. This CDR3 contains 10 residues. CDR3 in DNA: TGTGCCTTTATGGGGCTTGAAGCTTTCTTT. Its translation is CAFMGLEAFF.

The chain joins TRBV5-1 to TRBJ2-5, with TRBD2 as a possible D gene (6 bases). Germline V gene data show CDR1 as SGHRS and CDR2 as YFSETQ. V was pared by 4 bases and J by 3 bases, with 16 bases between. This CDR3 spans 15 amino acids. The CDR3, as DNA: TGCGCCAGCAGCCCGCCGGGGAGGACCAAAGAGACCCAGTACTTC. It is translated as CASSPPGRTKETQYF.

The rearrangement links TRBV29-1 to TRBJ2-2; the D gene could be TRBD1 or TRBD2 (5 bases each). Between the trimmed V and J ends, which lost 6 bases and 1 base, there was a span of 9 bases. CDR3 length equals 13 residues. Per the germline V gene, CDR1 is SQVTM and CDR2 is ANQGSEA. The CDR3 reads CSVRDLNTGELFF. CDR3 nucleotides: TGCAGCGTCCGGGACCTGAACACCGGGGAGCTGTTTTTT.

The rearrangement links TRBV7-2 to TRBJ2-5, with 11 positions matching TRBD1. The CDR3 is made up of 16 amino acids. Per germline, CDR1 SGHTA and CDR2 FQGNSA. J was trimmed by 4 bases and V by 1 base; bases with no gene match: 5. Here the CDR3 reads CASSLVGTGGRETQYF. The CDR3 nucleotides read TGTGCCAGCAGCTTAGTCGGGACAGGGGGTAGAGAGACCCAGTACTTC.

This clone came up a few times. The chain has TRBV6-5 and TRBJ1-6; D gene unclear. Germline CDR1 is MNHEY and CDR2 is SVGAGI. CDR3 size: 13 residues. Trimming stripped 10 bases from V and 8 bases from J, with 15 bases between. The chain's CDR3 is CATREGRDSPLHF. CDR3 coding DNA: TGTGCCACTCGTGAGGGTCGGGATTCACCCCTCCACTTT.

The genes are TRBV6-1 and TRBJ1-1; the D gene is possibly TRBD1 (5 bases). Germline V gene data show CDR1 as MNHNS and CDR2 as SASEGT. The CDR3 extends over 11 amino acids. V lost 6 bases and J 11 bases, leaving 13 bases between the germline ends. The CDR3, as DNA: TGTGCCAGCAGGGAATACCGGGGGGCTTTCTTT. Its translation: CASREYRGAFF.

The rearrangement links TRBV4-1 to TRBJ1-1, with a possible D match to TRBD1 (6 bases). V lost 4 bases and J lost 0, with 9 bases in between. Germline-derived CDR1 and CDR2 are MGHRA and YSYEKL. The CDR3 contains 14 residues. The CDR3 DNA follows: TGCGCCAGCAGCCTCGGACAGTTGAACACTGAAGCTTTCTTT. It yields the protein CASSLGQLNTEAFF.

The CDR3 nucleotides read TGTGCCAGCAGCCGGGACAGTGATAATTCACCCCTCCACTTT. Residues: CASSRDSDNSPLHF. The chain carries TRBV7-9 and TRBJ1-6, with 7 bases lining up with TRBD1. The germline V gene has CDR1 SEHNR and CDR2 FQNEAQ (reference sequence). With V trimmed by 5 bases and J by 5 bases, 3 bases remained unmatched. The CDR3 sequence is 14 residues long.

A note on this clone: The same CDR3 can be traced to other DNA sequences in this sample. The gene calls are TRBV7-9 and TRBJ1-2, with 7 bases matching TRBD1. Germline V lookup: CDR1 SEHNR, CDR2 FQNEAQ (reference sequence). CDR3 size: 15 residues. V gave up 5 bases and J gave up 3 bases; unmatched junction bases: 9. This CDR3 is CASSLRIGTDYGYTF. The CDR3, as DNA: TGTGCCAGCAGCCTCCGAATAGGGACAGACTATGGCTACACCTTC.

V gene TRBV5-6 combines with J gene TRBJ2-3; 14 positions match TRBD2. V lost 4 bases and J lost 9; bases outside the gene matches: 7. The germline gives CDR1 SGHDT, CDR2 YYEEEE. CDR3 length: 15 amino acids. The CDR3 reads CASSLGLAGGRTQYF. The CDR3 region has the DNA TGTGCCAGCAGCCTAGGACTAGCGGGGGGAAGAACGCAGTATTTT.

The chain is built from TRBV7-9 and TRBJ1-2; the D gene is possibly TRBD1 (5 bases). V gave up 5 bases and J gave up 2 bases, with 15 bases separating them. Germline-derived CDR1 and CDR2 are SEHNR and FQNEAQ (reference sequence). CDR3 size: 15 residues. CDR3 sequence: CASSPTRDANYGYTF. CDR3 bases: TGTGCCAGCAGCCCAACACGGGACGCCAACTATGGCTACACCTTC.

This chain uses TRBV11-2 with TRBJ2-1; 7 positions agree with TRBD1. The CDR3 sequence is 13 residues long. Trimming removed 5 bases from V and 9 bases from J; junction bases left unmatched: 7. The germline CDR1 and CDR2 sequences are SGHAT and FQNNGV. Written as DNA, the CDR3 is TGTGCCAGCAGCCTAACAGGGGTCGGTGAGCAGTTCTTC. It yields the protein CASSLTGVGEQFF. Full variable domain (rest looked up from reference TRBV11-2 and TRBJ2-1): EAGVAQSPRYKIIEKRQSVAFWCNPISGHATLYWYQQILGQGPKLLIQFQNNGVVDDSQLPKDRFSAERLKGVDSTLKIQPAKLEDSAVYLCASSLTGVGEQFFGPGTRLTVL.

The rearrangement links TRBV9 to TRBJ1-1, with TRBD1 identical over 7 bases. V dropped 0 bases and J dropped 8; count of bases not matched to a gene: 4. The CDR3 is 13 amino acids. CDR1 SGDLS and CDR2 YYNGEE come from the germline V gene. CDR3 DNA: TGTGCCAGCAGCGTAGTAGGGACAGCAGAAGCTTTCTTT. Protein product: CASSVVGTAEAFF.

This clone was found once. The rearrangement uses TRBV5-6 and TRBJ1-2; D is perhaps TRBD1 (6 bases). The germline CDR1 and CDR2 sequences are SGHDT and YYEEEE. V was clipped by 4 bases and J by 8 bases, with 21 bases between them. The CDR3 is made up of 15 amino acids. The CDR3 reads CASSGTGTWMEGYTF. In nucleotides, the CDR3 is TGTGCCAGCAGCGGGACCGGGACATGGATGGAGGGCTACACCTTC.

The rearrangement uses TRBV12-5 and TRBJ2-7; D not certain. There are 11 residues in the CDR3. Trimming removed 7 bases at V and 2 bases at J, with 6 bases between. The V gene's germline CDR1 is LGHNT and CDR2 FRNRAP. Here the CDR3 reads CASASTYEQYF. In DNA form, the CDR3 reads TGTGCTAGTGCCTCCACCTACGAGCAGTACTTC.

The chain joins TRBV6-8 to TRBJ2-5; 11 bases line up with TRBD2. V lost 4 bases, J lost 3 bases, and 10 bases stayed unmatched. Germline lookup yields CDR1 MNHGY and CDR2 SAAAGT. CDR3 length: 17 amino acids. CDR3 in DNA: TGTGCCAGCAGTTCACCGGGACTAGCGGAATTAAAAGAGACCCAGTACTTC. This sequence encodes CASSSPGLAELKETQYF.

The chain couples TRBV6-5 to TRBJ1-3; D is perhaps TRBD1 (6 bases). The CDR3 runs to 13 residues. The V end lost 5 bases, the J end lost 4 bases, and 9 bases lay between the germline ends. Germline CDR1 reads MNHEY; CDR2 reads SVGAGI. The CDR3 bases are TGTGCCAGCAGTAACAGGGCGGGAAACACCATATATTTT. Protein sequence: CASSNRAGNTIYF.

This clone was observed once. The chain employs TRBV18 and TRBJ1-1; 9 bases agree with TRBD1. CDR3 length equals 15 residues. The V and J ends lost 4 bases and 0 bases, in that order; junction bases with no gene match: 3. Germline assignment: CDR1 KGHSH and CDR2 LQKENI. CDR3 bases: TGTGCCAGCTCACTTACAGGGGGCCTGAACACTGAAGCTTTCTTT. This codes for CASSLTGGLNTEAFF.

V usage is TRBV28 and J usage is TRBJ1-2; D remains unclear. The CDR3 length is 14 residues. The V gene's germline CDR1 is MDHEN and CDR2 SYDVKM. With 4 bases removed from V and 6 bases from J, the gap between germline ends came to 15 bases. The CDR3 DNA reads as TGTGCCAGCAGTTATCCAGGAGCACCTAATGGCTACACCTTC. Translation: CASSYPGAPNGYTF.

The chain combines TRBV25-1 with TRBJ1-4; a possible D gene is TRBD1 (5 bases). Trimming took 1 base from V and 6 from J, leaving 12 bases between them. This CDR3 is 15 amino acids long. Germline V gene lookup returns CDR1 MGHDK and CDR2 SYGVNS. The DNA of the CDR3 is TGTGCCAGCAGTGAATCAGCAGGGATATATGAAAAACTGTTTTTT. It translates to CASSESAGIYEKLFF. Full variable domain (outside the CDR3, taken from reference TRBV25-1 and TRBJ1-4): EADIYQTPRYLVIGTGKKITLECSQTMGHDKMYWYQQDPGMELHLIHYSYGVNSTEKGDLSSESTVSRIRTEHFPLTLESARPSHTSQYLCASSESAGIYEKLFFGSGTQLSVL.

The gene calls are TRBV5-4 and TRBJ2-6, with D possibly being TRBD1 or TRBD2 (5 bases each). The germline V gene encodes CDR1 SGHNT and CDR2 YYREEE (reference sequence). V was pared by 3 bases and J by 0 bases, with 19 bases between. CDR3 length: 19 amino acids. The CDR3 coding sequence is TGTGCCAGCAGCTCCGTACCGGGACGTAGAATCTCTGGGGCCAACGTCCTGACTTTC. It yields the protein CASSSVPGRRISGANVLTF.

The genes are TRBV6-6 and TRBJ1-2; 9 positions agree with TRBD1. The CDR3 sequence is 15 residues long. The V gene end was trimmed by 3 bases and the J gene end by 6 bases; junction bases not matched to a gene: 8. From germline, CDR1 is MNHNY and CDR2 SVGAGI (reference sequence). Written as DNA, the CDR3 is TGTGCCAGCAGTTATACAGTAGGGACAGGGCATGGCTACACCTTC. This sequence encodes CASSYTVGTGHGYTF.

V and J are TRBV5-1 and TRBJ2-1; 10 positions match TRBD1. Trimming took 3 bases from V and 8 from J; bases not matched to a gene: 8. This CDR3 comprises 15 residues. Per the germline V gene, CDR1 is SGHRS and CDR2 is YFSETQ. CDR3 residues: CASSSTGGPWDEQFF. Written as DNA, the CDR3 is TGCGCCAGCAGCTCGACAGGGGGCCCTTGGGATGAGCAGTTCTTC.